This T cell receptor beta chain derives from a study of control samples from healthy donors and cancer patients. Method: immunoSEQ multiplex PCR; TCRdb's copy keeps in-frame clones and lacks some. The repertoire consists of 100,000 to 150,000 clones, with 85% to 95% occurring once and the leading ten covering around 0.6%. V lost 1 base to trimming and J lost 8 bases, with 7 bases between them. This CDR3 comprises 12 residues. Germline V gene lookup returns CDR1 SGHRS and CDR2 YFSETQ. Sequencing was carried out using PBMCs. This chain connects TRBV5-1 to TRBJ1-3, with D uncertain. The source of this sequence is a man aged 80 or over with head and neck cancer. The CDR3 region is CASSLSGDTIYF. The CDR3 DNA sequence: TGCGCCAGCAGCTTGTCTGGGGACACCATATATTTT.